Listed below are T cell receptor beta chains from one sample, sequenced in a study of blood T cell repertoires in COVID-19. The table came from immunoSEQ multiplex PCR; TCRdb's copy has only in-frame clones and leaves some out. The table includes 200,000 or so clones, just over 85% detected once. The sequencing input was peripheral blood. These receptors all come from a man aged 45-65 years with acute or convalescent COVID-19. CDR3s include the opening cysteine and the closing phenylalanine or tryptophan. A D gene is named only where the DNA matches it firmly. Rows may omit the clone size; those that give it use once, few, many or a size class.

D	J	V	size	DNA	CDR3
NA	TRBJ1-2	TRBV15	NA	TGTGCCACCAGCAGAGGGCTTCTAGCGGGAGAGAACTATGGCTACACCTTC	CATSRGLLAGENYGYTF
TRBD1	TRBJ1-2	TRBV19	NA	TGTGCCAGCGCCCCCGGGACAGGGGGATGGGGCTACACCTTC	CASAPGTGGWGYTF
TRBD1	TRBJ2-3	TRBV19	few	TGTGCCAGTAGTGCTCAACAGGGGTTCACAGATACGCAGTATTTT	CASSAQQGFTDTQYF
NA	TRBJ2-5	TRBV5-5	NA	TGTGCCAGCAGCTTGGGCGGGAAAGAGACCCAGTACTTC	CASSLGGKETQYF
TRBD1	TRBJ2-2	TRBV6-6	NA	TGTGCCAGCACCACAGTGGACAGGACTAACACCGGGGAGCTGTTTTTT	CASTTVDRTNTGELFF
TRBD1	TRBJ1-2	TRBV7-9	NA	TGTGCCAGCAGCACGGACAGGGAAAGATGGTACTATGGCTACACCTTC	CASSTDRERWYYGYTF
NA	TRBJ1-2	TRBV4-2	NA	TGTGCCAGCAGCCAAGATCGGACAGTTCGGGGCTACACCTTC	CASSQDRTVRGYTF
TRBD1	TRBJ1-1	TRBV5-1	NA	TGCGCCAGCAGCTCCGGGCAGGGGGCTGGAACTGAAGCTTTCTTT	CASSSGQGAGTEAFF
TRBD1	TRBJ1-2	TRBV5-1	NA	TGCGCCAGCAGCTCAATTGGGACAGGGGGCCCAGCCAACTATGGCTACACCTTC	CASSSIGTGGPANYGYTF
TRBD2	TRBJ2-5	TRBV7-3	NA	TGTGCCAGCAGCCCGGGGGGGTTACTGGAGACCCAGTACTTC	CASSPGGLLETQYF
NA	TRBJ1-2	TRBV7-5	NA	TGTGTCAGAAGCAGCCTGCCGGACTGCTCTCGGTATGGCTACACCTTC	CVRSSLPDCSRYGYTF
TRBD1	TRBJ2-7	TRBV6-1	NA	TGTGCCAGCAGTGAACAAGACAGGGGGCCATACGAGCAGTACTTC	CASSEQDRGPYEQYF
NA	TRBJ1-2	TRBV18	NA	TGTGCCAGCTCACCGACGGACAGAAACTATGGCTACACCTTC	CASSPTDRNYGYTF
NA	TRBJ1-1	TRBV5-8	NA	TGTGCCAGCAGCTCGCAGACACTAAGCGGCACTGAAGCTTTCTTT	CASSSQTLSGTEAFF
NA	TRBJ1-1	TRBV3-1/TRBV3-2	NA	TGTGCCAGCAGCCTCATTCGGGGGAACACTGAAGCTTTCTTT	CASSLIRGNTEAFF
NA	TRBJ2-5	TRBV5-4	NA	TGTGCCAGCAGCTGGGGCCATGGGGAGACCCAGTACTTC	CASSWGHGETQYF
NA	TRBJ1-4	TRBV20-1	once	TGCAGTGCTAGAGTCGTTGAAAAACTGTTTTTT	CSARVVEKLFF
TRBD1	TRBJ1-1	TRBV12-5	once	TGTGCTAGTGTTACGGGACAGGGTGGCACTGAAGCTTTCTTT	CASVTGQGGTEAFF
NA	TRBJ1-2	TRBV6-5	NA	TGTGCCAGCAAAAGGGACTTGACTCCGAACTATGGCTACACCTTC	CASKRDLTPNYGYTF
NA	TRBJ2-1	TRBV3-1/TRBV3-2	NA	TGTGCCAGCAGCCAGGACAGTCCCTTGTACAATGAGCAGTTCTTC	CASSQDSPLYNEQFF
NA	TRBJ1-1	TRBV12-3/TRBV12-4	NA	TGTGCCAGCAGTTTAGACAGCCTTGAAGCTTTCTTT	CASSLDSLEAFF
NA	TRBJ1-2	TRBV11-2	NA	TGTGCCAGCAGCATAACACACAGGGAAACAAACTATGGCTACACCTTC	CASSITHRETNYGYTF
NA	TRBJ2-1	TRBV19	NA	TGTGCCAGTAGTATTCCTTCCGGACTGGCCTACAATGAGCAGTTCTTC	CASSIPSGLAYNEQFF
NA	TRBJ2-2	TRBV6-5	NA	TGTGCCAGCAGTTCCCTTAGCAGGGGGAACACCGGGGAGCTGTTTTTT	CASSSLSRGNTGELFF
TRBD1	TRBJ2-6	TRBV25-1	NA	TGTGCCAGCAGCCCGTCCGGGACAGGGGCTGGGGCCAACGTCCTGACTTTC	CASSPSGTGAGANVLTF
NA	TRBJ2-2	TRBV5-8	NA	TGTGCCAGCAGCTTGGGACAGATGAACACCGGGGAGCTGTTTTTT	CASSLGQMNTGELFF
TRBD1	TRBJ2-7	TRBV5-1	NA	TGCGCCAGCAGCCTAGGACAGGGTAATAACGAGCAGTACTTC	CASSLGQGNNEQYF
TRBD1	TRBJ2-3	TRBV2	once	TGTGCCAGCAGCTCTGACAGGGGGGCCGCAGATACGCAGTATTTT	CASSSDRGAADTQYF
TRBD1	TRBJ1-4	TRBV5-1	NA	TGCGCCAGCAGCTTGGGAAGGGGGCAGGAAAAACTGTTTTTT	CASSLGRGQEKLFF